A single sample is the source of the 17 T cell receptor beta chains below, sequenced in a study of blood T cell repertoires in COVID-19. Some clones are missing from TCRdb's copy, which holds only in-frame ones; the method was immunoSEQ multiplex PCR. This sample has some 87,000 clones, with around four fifths found just once. Sequencing was performed on peripheral blood. The receptors were sampled from a man at least 80 years old with active or convalescent COVID-19.

This sequence joins TRBV5-1 and TRBJ1-4, with TRBD1 matching 7 bases. The germline CDR1 and CDR2 sequences are SGHRS and YFSETQ. CDR3 length equals 16 residues. Trimming took 4 bases from V and 4 from J; bases not matched to a gene: 10. This CDR3 is CASSQGPAGGNEKLFF. The CDR3 DNA reads TGCGCCAGCAGCCAGGGGCCAGCAGGGGGTAATGAAAAACTGTTTTTT.

The chain employs TRBV7-2 and TRBJ2-2; TRBD1 agrees at 10 bases. Germline loops: CDR1 SGHTA, CDR2 FQGNSA. The CDR3 length is 16 residues. V lost 3 bases, J lost 5 bases, and 6 bases stayed unmatched. The CDR3 region has the DNA TGTGCCAGCAGCTTTTTCGGGACAGGGGTGACCGGGGAGCTGTTTTTT. Its translation: CASSFFGTGVTGELFF.

On this clone itself: A junction boundary mismatches the germline segment, possibly from a read error. The gene calls are TRBV9 and TRBJ2-3; 14 nucleotides line up with TRBD2. The CDR3 is made up of 18 amino acids. Germline CDR1 reads SGDLS; CDR2 reads YYNGEE. The CDR3 region is CANSVAPPTSGGAGTQYF. The CDR3 DNA sequence: TGTGCCAACAGCGTAGCCCCTCCGACTAGCGGGGGGGCCGGTACGCAGTATTTT.

This sequence joins TRBV18 and TRBJ2-1; D may be TRBD2 (6 bases). Germline CDR1 is KGHSH and CDR2 is LQKENI. The ends were cut back, 3 bases at V and 3 bases at J, with 6 bases in the middle. The CDR3 runs to 13 residues. The CDR3 DNA reads as TGTGCCAGCTCACCGACTAGCTACAATGAGCAGTTCTTC. It encodes CASSPTSYNEQFF.

The CDR3 nucleotides are TGTGCCAGTAGTCCGGACAGGGGATATCAGCCCCAGCATTTT. This sequence encodes CASSPDRGYQPQHF. This rearrangement joins TRBV19 to TRBJ1-5, with 9 bases fitting TRBD1. This CDR3 comprises 14 residues. Germline CDR1 is LNHDA and CDR2 is SQIVND (reference sequence). Trimming took 5 bases from V and 5 from J; bases not matched to a gene: 4.

This chain joins TRBV14 and TRBJ1-2; 10 bases are a match to TRBD1. Germline V gene sequence: CDR1 SGHDN, CDR2 FVKESK. This CDR3 has 14 amino acids. J gave up 6 bases and V 4 bases, and 5 bases lay outside the gene matches. CDR3 in amino acids: CASSPRTGGNGYTF. The CDR3 DNA sequence: TGTGCCAGCAGCCCCCGGACAGGGGGAAATGGCTACACCTTC.

The V call is TRBV5-1, the J call TRBJ2-7; 8 bases are shared with TRBD1. The CDR3 is made up of 13 amino acids. V trimming: 7 bases; J trimming: 3 bases; junction bases outside the gene matches: 6. Germline-derived CDR1 and CDR2 are SGHRS and YFSETQ. The CDR3 spells CASGQGHNYEQYF. CDR3 bases: TGCGCCAGCGGACAGGGTCACAACTACGAGCAGTACTTC.

The CDR3 here is CASRQGNNQPQHF. In DNA, the CDR3 is TGTGCCAGCAGACAGGGGAACAATCAGCCCCAGCATTTT. The V call is TRBV25-1, the J call TRBJ1-5; 7 nucleotides match TRBD1. The length of the CDR3 is 13 residues. The junction had 2 bases not matched to a gene; V was cut back by 6 bases and J by 3 bases. The germline gives CDR1 MGHDK, CDR2 SYGVNS.

The CDR3 sequence: CASSVAGSGYGYTF. In DNA form, the CDR3 reads TGTGCCAGCAGCGTAGCTGGGTCGGGATACGGCTACACCTTC. The rearrangement uses TRBV9 and TRBJ1-2; D not certain. The CDR3 covers 14 residues. Germline loops: CDR1 SGDLS, CDR2 YYNGEE. Trimming stripped 0 bases from V and 8 bases from J, with 14 bases between.

This chain joins TRBV28 and TRBJ1-4; no firm D call. Trimming cost V 4 bases and J 4 bases, with 7 bases left between them. Germline V gene lookup returns CDR1 MDHEN and CDR2 SYDVKM. The CDR3 has 13 amino acids. In DNA, the CDR3 is TGTGCCAGCAGTTCGGGAATTAATGAAAAACTGTTTTTT. This encodes CASSSGINEKLFF.

The rearrangement uses TRBV4-1 and TRBJ2-7; 8 positions match TRBD1. Germline CDR1 MGHRA, CDR2 YSYEKL. V lost 1 base to trimming and J lost 2 bases; unmatched junction nucleotides: 7. The CDR3 loop spans 16 amino acids. The CDR3: CASSQGVEQGAYEQYF. The CDR3 nucleotides are TGCGCCAGCAGCCAAGGAGTAGAACAGGGGGCCTACGAGCAGTACTTC.

In nucleotides, the CDR3 is TGTGCCAGCAGCCCAGGACTAGCGGGAGTCCATGAGCAGTTCTTC. Translating gives CASSPGLAGVHEQFF. V is TRBV5-4 and J is TRBJ2-1; 13 bases are a match to TRBD2. From germline, CDR1 is SGHNT and CDR2 YYREEE (reference sequence). V was clipped by 4 bases and J by 8 bases; unmatched bases: 6. The CDR3 consists of 15 residues. The full variable domain, rest sourced from reference TRBV5-4 and TRBJ2-1, is ETGVTQSPTHLIKTRGQQVTLRCSSQSGHNTVSWYQQALGQGPQFIFQYYREEENGRGNFPPRFSGLQFPNYSSELNVNALELDDSALYLCASSPGLAGVHEQFFGPGTRLTVL.

Here the CDR3 DNA reads TGTGCCAGCTCACCCCTGGGACAGGGACTACAATATGGCTACACCTTC. It codes for CASSPLGQGLQYGYTF. The chain carries TRBV18 and TRBJ1-2; 9 bases align to TRBD1. V lost 3 bases, J lost 5 bases, and 10 bases stayed unmatched. The CDR3 consists of 16 residues. Looked up from germline, CDR1 is KGHSH and CDR2 is LQKENI.

In DNA, the CDR3 is TGTGCCAGAAGCTTAGAAGGGACTAGCGGGAGGCCAGATACGCAGTATTTT. Amino acid sequence: CARSLEGTSGRPDTQYF. The chain joins TRBV7-5 to TRBJ2-3; no DNA check was done on the table's D call, TRBD2. TRBV7-5 is an annotated pseudogene. The CDR3 has 17 amino acids.

The chain links TRBV28 to TRBJ1-3; possibly TRBD1 for D (5 bases). Germline-derived CDR1 and CDR2 are MDHEN and SYDVKM. V lost 2 bases and J 3 bases, leaving 11 bases between the germline ends. The length of the CDR3 is 15 residues. CDR3 amino acids: CASSLGGGGGNTIYF. In nucleotides, the CDR3 is TGTGCCAGCAGTTTAGGGGGGGGTGGTGGAAACACCATATATTTT.

V is TRBV11-2 and J is TRBJ2-5; the D gene is possibly TRBD2 (5 bases). With 5 bases removed from V and 2 bases from J, the gap between germline ends came to 9 bases. CDR3 length: 13 residues. Germline values: CDR1 SGHAT, CDR2 FQNNGV. The CDR3 loop reads CASSRGQQETQYF. The CDR3 coding sequence is TGTGCCAGCAGCCGAGGGCAGCAAGAGACCCAGTACTTC.

The chain joins TRBV3-1 (or the pseudogene TRBV3-2) to TRBJ1-1; TRBD1 matches 8 bases. Germline V gene sequence: CDR1 LGHDT, CDR2 YNNKEL (reference sequence). The J segment lost 1 base and the V segment lost 4 bases, leaving 5 bases of the junction unmatched. The CDR3 extends over 15 amino acids. The CDR3 sequence is CASSRVDRGNTEAFF. CDR3 nucleotide sequence: TGTGCCAGCAGCCGAGTAGACAGGGGGAACACTGAAGCTTTCTTT.